This T cell receptor (beta chain) appears in the sequencing data of a study of naive and memory T cell subsets. Points from the study as a whole: Especially in CD8 cells, naive repertoires contained a few larger clonotypes, possibly CD45RA-re-expressing memory cells.

Both TRBC1 and TRBC2 were covered by a beta constant-region primer of two equimolar oligonucleotides. Nested alpha and beta constant-region primers with the SP2 primer drove four PCR rounds on ligated cDNA. Each CDR3 protein is one row after TCRdb ran MiXCR on the UMI-ligation and nested PCR reads. The repertoire holds 140,000 to 150,000 distinct CDR3 sequences, approximately 22% seen once, with roughly 0.1% in the top ten. A note on this clonotype: Its antigen is unknown.

Germline V CDR1 and CDR2: LGHNT, FRNRAP. V lost 3 bases and J 0 bases, leaving 9 bases between the germline ends. This CDR3 comprises 15 residues. Sequential positive selection took CD4 T cells first, then CD8 T cells. Cells stained for CD3, CD4, CD8, CD45RA, CD27 and viability were sorted into four CD45RA/CD27 subsets. The clonotype originates from a human donor in good health. Sequencing used naive CD4+ T cells from blood. V usage is TRBV12-5 and J usage is TRBJ1-5; no clear D. The CDR3 loop is CASGFEGHSNQPQHF. The CDR3, as DNA: TGTGCTAGTGGTTTTGAGGGTCATAGCAATCAGCCCCAGCATTTT.